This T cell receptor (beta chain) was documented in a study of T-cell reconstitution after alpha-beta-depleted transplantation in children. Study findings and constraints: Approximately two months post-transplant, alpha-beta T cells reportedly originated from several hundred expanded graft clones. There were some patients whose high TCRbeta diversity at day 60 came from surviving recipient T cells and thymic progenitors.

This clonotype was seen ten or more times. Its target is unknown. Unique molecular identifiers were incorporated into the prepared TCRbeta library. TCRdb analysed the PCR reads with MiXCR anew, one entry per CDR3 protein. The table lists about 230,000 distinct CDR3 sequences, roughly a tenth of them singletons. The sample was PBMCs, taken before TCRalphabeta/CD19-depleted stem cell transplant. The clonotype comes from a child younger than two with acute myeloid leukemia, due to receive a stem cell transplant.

The CDR3 spells CSAKFTSGGPANTGELFF. CDR3 nucleotide sequence: TGCAGTGCCAAATTCACTAGCGGGGGACCCGCGAACACCGGGGAGCTGTTTTTT. V and J are TRBV20-1 and TRBJ2-2; 11 nucleotides align to TRBD2. J was trimmed by 0 bases and V by 6 bases; bases with no gene match: 12. Germline CDR1 is DFQATT and CDR2 is SNEGSKA (reference sequence). This CDR3 is built from 18 residues.